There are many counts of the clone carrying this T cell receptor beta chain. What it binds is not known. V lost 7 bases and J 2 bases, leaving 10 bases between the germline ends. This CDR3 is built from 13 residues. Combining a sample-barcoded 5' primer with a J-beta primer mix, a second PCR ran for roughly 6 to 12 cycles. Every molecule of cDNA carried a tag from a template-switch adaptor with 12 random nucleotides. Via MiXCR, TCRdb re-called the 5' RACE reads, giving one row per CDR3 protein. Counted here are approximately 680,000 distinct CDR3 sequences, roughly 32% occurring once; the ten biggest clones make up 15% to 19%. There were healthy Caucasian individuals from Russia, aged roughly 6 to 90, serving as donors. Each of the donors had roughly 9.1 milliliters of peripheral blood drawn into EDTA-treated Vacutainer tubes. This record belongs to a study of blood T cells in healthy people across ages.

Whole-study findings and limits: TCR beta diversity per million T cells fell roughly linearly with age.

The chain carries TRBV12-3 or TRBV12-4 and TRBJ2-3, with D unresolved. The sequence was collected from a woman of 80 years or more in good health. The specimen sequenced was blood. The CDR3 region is CASTWRITDTQYF. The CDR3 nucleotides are TGTGCCAGCACCTGGCGGATCACAGATACGCAGTATTTT.